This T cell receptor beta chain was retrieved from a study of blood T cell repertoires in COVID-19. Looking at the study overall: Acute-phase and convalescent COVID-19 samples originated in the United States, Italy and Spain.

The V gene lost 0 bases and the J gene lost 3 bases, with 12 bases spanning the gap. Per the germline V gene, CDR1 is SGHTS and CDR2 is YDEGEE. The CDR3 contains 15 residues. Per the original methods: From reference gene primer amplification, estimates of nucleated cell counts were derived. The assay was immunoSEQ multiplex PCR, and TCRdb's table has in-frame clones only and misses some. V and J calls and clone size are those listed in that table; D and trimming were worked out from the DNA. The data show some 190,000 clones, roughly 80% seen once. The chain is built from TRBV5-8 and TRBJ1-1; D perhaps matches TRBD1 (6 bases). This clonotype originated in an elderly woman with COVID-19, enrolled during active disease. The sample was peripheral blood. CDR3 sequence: CASSLATTGYTEAFF. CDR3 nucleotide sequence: TGTGCCAGCAGCTTGGCGACCACAGGGTACACTGAAGCTTTCTTT.